One sample yielded the 17 T cell receptor beta chains listed below, sequenced in a study of blood T cell repertoires in COVID-19. Here immunoSEQ multiplex PCR was the method, and the copy in TCRdb shows in-frame clones only, minus some. There are 160,000 or so clones in the sample; over 75% occur only once, and approximately 11% lies in the top ten. Sequencing input: peripheral blood. All receptors derive from a man aged 60 to 69 with active or convalescent COVID-19.

This chain uses TRBV28 with TRBJ2-7; 10 nucleotides match TRBD2. CDR1 MDHEN and CDR2 SYDVKM come from the germline V gene. CDR3 size: 15 residues. V lost 5 bases and J lost 5; bases outside the gene matches: 9. The CDR3 protein is CASSKPGLAVDEQYF. The CDR3 DNA reads TGTGCCAGCAGTAAACCTGGACTAGCGGTGGACGAGCAGTACTTC.

This clone has only a few counts. CDR3 protein: CASSSEARDTEAFF. The CDR3 coding sequence is TGTGCCAGCAGCTCTGAGGCACGGGACACTGAAGCTTTCTTT. The chain has TRBV5-6 and TRBJ1-1; D gene uncertain. CDR1 SGHDT and CDR2 YYEEEE come from the germline V gene. The CDR3 has 14 residues. The V end was cut by 3 bases, the J end by 3 bases, with 12 bases between.

This chain connects TRBV19 to TRBJ1-2; 10 bases line up with TRBD1. CDR3 size: 13 residues. Trimming cost V 10 bases and J 5 bases; bases outside gene matches: 7. Per the germline V gene, CDR1 is LNHDA and CDR2 is SQIVND (reference sequence). This chain's CDR3 is CATCPGQGYGYTF. For the CDR3, the DNA is TGTGCCACATGTCCGGGACAGGGGTATGGCTACACCTTC.

This chain connects TRBV29-1 to TRBJ2-7, with a tentative D call TRBD1 (6 bases). Trimming pared 0 bases from V and 2 bases from J, leaving 11 bases between. Germline V CDR1 and CDR2: SQVTM, ANQGSEA. The CDR3 is made up of 14 amino acids. CDR3 amino acids: CSVEDQSGAYEQYF. For the CDR3, the DNA is TGCAGCGTTGAAGATCAATCAGGGGCCTACGAGCAGTACTTC.

The J gene is TRBJ1-5, the V gene TRBV6-1, with 8 bases lining up with TRBD1. CDR3 length: 16 amino acids. V shed 3 bases, J shed 1 base, and the junction held 5 bases outside the gene matches. CDR1 is MNHNS and CDR2 is SASEGT in the germline V gene. The CDR3 region has the DNA TGTGCCAGCAGTGACCGGACAGGGTTAAGCAATCAGCCCCAGCATTTT. Translated, it gives CASSDRTGLSNQPQHF.

The rearrangement links TRBV6-6 to TRBJ2-7, with D perhaps matching TRBD2 (6 bases). Germline lookup yields CDR1 MNHNY and CDR2 SVGAGI (reference sequence). This CDR3 comprises 14 residues. Trimming took 3 bases from V and 7 from J, leaving 16 bases between them. CDR3 in amino acids: CASSYLIGGEEQYF. In DNA form, the CDR3 reads TGTGCCAGCAGTTATCTTATTGGCGGGGAGGAGCAGTACTTC.

This chain uses TRBV5-1 with TRBJ2-1, with TRBD2 identical over 7 bases. The length of the CDR3 is 17 residues. V lost 0 bases to trimming and J lost 6 bases; unmatched junction nucleotides: 12. The germline V gene has CDR1 SGHRS and CDR2 YFSETQ. The CDR3: CASSLETRREMGNEQFF. DNA of the CDR3: TGCGCCAGCAGCTTGGAAACTAGGCGGGAGATGGGCAATGAGCAGTTCTTC. Combining the CDR3 with reference TRBV5-1 and TRBJ2-1 gives the whole variable domain KAGVTQTPRYLIKTRGQQVTLSCSPISGHRSVSWYQQTPGQGLQFLFEYFSETQRNKGNFPGRFSGRQFSNSRSEMNVSTLELGDSALYLCASSLETRREMGNEQFFGPGTRLTVL.

J is TRBJ2-7 and V is TRBV29-1; D possibly corresponds to TRBD2 (5 bases). Germline CDR1 and CDR2: SQVTM and ANQGSEA. V lost 4 bases and J lost 4, with 8 bases in between. The CDR3 loop spans 11 amino acids. CDR3: CSVGREYEQYF. CDR3 DNA: TGCAGCGTTGGCCGGGAATACGAGCAGTACTTC.

This rearrangement joins TRBV7-2 to TRBJ2-7; tentative D call: TRBD1 (5 bases). Germline V gene lookup returns CDR1 SGHTA and CDR2 FQGNSA. CDR3 length: 13 residues. V was cut by 2 bases and J by 3 bases, with 8 bases left in between. The DNA for the CDR3 is TGTGCCAGCAGCTTAAGGGGCAACTACGAGCAGTACTTC. Protein: CASSLRGNYEQYF.

The rearrangement uses TRBV7-6 and TRBJ2-7; a weak D match, TRBD1 (6 bases). V lost 5 bases, J lost 3 bases, and 20 bases lay in between. CDR1 and CDR2 from the germline V gene are SGHVS and FNYEAQ. This CDR3 region has 16 residues. This chain's CDR3 is CASSPEQGYTIYEQYF. DNA of the CDR3: TGTGCCAGCAGCCCAGAACAGGGCTACACTATCTACGAGCAGTACTTC.

This clone was found many times. The DNA of the CDR3 is TGTGCCAGCAGCCAATTGGGTTGGACTAGCGGGAGCAATGAGCAGTTCTTC. It yields the protein CASSQLGWTSGSNEQFF. This chain links TRBV4-2 with TRBJ2-1; TRBD2 aligns across 13 bases. Germline-derived CDR1 and CDR2 are LGHNA and YNFKEQ. Unmatched junction bases numbered 7, after V lost 2 bases and J lost 6 bases. The CDR3 extends over 17 amino acids.

The chain has TRBV15 and TRBJ1-5; weak D call: TRBD1 (5 bases). This CDR3 is 16 amino acids long. Germline assignment: CDR1 LNHNV and CDR2 YYDKDF (reference sequence). Trimming stripped 3 bases from V and 3 bases from J, with 15 bases between. CDR3 region: CATSRGGVHHNQPQHF. CDR3 DNA: TGTGCCACCAGCAGGGGGGGGGTCCATCACAATCAGCCCCAGCATTTT.

V is TRBV4-1 and J is TRBJ2-1; D not resolved. V was pared by 8 bases and J by 7 bases, with 9 bases between. The germline V gene has CDR1 MGHRA and CDR2 YSYEKL. The CDR3 has 11 residues. CDR3 sequence reads: CASGSFNEQFF. CDR3 bases: TGCGCCAGCGGTAGCTTTAATGAGCAGTTCTTC.

V is TRBV28 and J is TRBJ2-7, with D perhaps matching TRBD2 (6 bases). Trimming took off 5 bases at V and 2 bases at J, with 13 bases between the two ends. Germline V gene sequence: CDR1 MDHEN, CDR2 SYDVKM. The CDR3 loop spans 14 amino acids. The CDR3 bases are TGTGCCAGCAGTCGAGGCGGGATACCCTACGAGCAGTACTTC. As protein: CASSRGGIPYEQYF. Full variable domain (rest looked up from reference TRBV28 and TRBJ2-7): DVKVTQSSRYLVKRTGEKVFLECVQDMDHENMFWYRQDPGLGLRLIYFSYDVKMKEKGDIPEGYSVSREKKERFSLILESASTNQTSMYLCASSRGGIPYEQYFGPGTRLTVT.

This clone was counted once. The V gene is TRBV3-1 (or the pseudogene TRBV3-2), the J gene TRBJ2-7; D unclear. The CDR3 is made up of 13 amino acids. Germline V lookup: CDR1 LGHDT, CDR2 YNNKEL (reference sequence). The germline V and J ends were trimmed by 2 bases and 2 bases, with 7 bases remaining between them. The DNA for the CDR3 is TGTGCCAGCAGCCAAAACTTGGCCTACGAGCAGTACTTC. This codes for CASSQNLAYEQYF.

This clone showed up just a few times. The chain has TRBV5-4 and TRBJ2-7; TRBD1 aligns across 8 bases. The length of the CDR3 is 13 residues. CDR1 SGHNT and CDR2 YYREEE come from the germline V gene (reference sequence). The junction had 7 bases not matched to a gene; V was cut back by 4 bases and J by 7 bases. The CDR3 loop reads CASSPGGTGEQYF. CDR3 nucleotides: TGTGCCAGCAGCCCTGGAGGGACAGGTGAGCAGTACTTC.

This rearrangement joins TRBV3-1 (or the pseudogene TRBV3-2) to TRBJ1-1; 8 positions match TRBD1. Germline V gives CDR1 LGHDT, CDR2 YNNKEL (reference sequence). CDR3 length: 14 residues. V trimming: 4 bases; J trimming: 3 bases; junction bases outside the gene matches: 4. In DNA, the CDR3 is TGTGCCAGCAGCCGATACAGGGGGGACACTGAAGCTTTCTTT. This gives the protein CASSRYRGDTEAFF.